Given below is one T cell receptor (beta chain) in context. This sample was taken from a study of blood T cell repertoires in COVID-19. As for the study in general: Acute and convalescent COVID-19 samples came from the United States, Italy and Spain.

Authors' processing steps: Amplification of reference gene primers was used by the study to estimate nucleated cell counts. Sequencing was performed with immunoSEQ multiplex PCR; in TCRdb, only in-frame clones are kept and a portion is missing. The DNA was the basis for D and trimming; V, J and clone size are from that table. This table has around 110,000 clones, around 80% appearing once. V lost 3 bases, J lost 5 bases, and 13 bases lay in between. Germline V gene lookup returns CDR1 SNHLY and CDR2 FYNNEI. The CDR3 covers 15 residues. This chain uses TRBV2 with TRBJ2-2, with D unresolved. What was sequenced was peripheral blood. The TCR comes from a man between 65 and 85 years old with active or convalescent COVID-19. The CDR3 region has the DNA TGTGCCAGCAGTGATCGCCGATCGGGTACCGGGGAGCTGTTTTTT. Amino acid sequence: CASSDRRSGTGELFF.